The present TCR beta chain was sequenced within a study of CD8+CD57+ T cells in acquired aplastic anemia. Overall study context: The sorted CD4+ and CD8+ cells yielded an average around 3.2 ug of DNA. Healthy donor CD4+ samples were sequenced to a depth that averaged approximately 9.9 million reads.

Using genomic DNA as the template, TCR beta VDJ and CDR3 profiling was carried out. One entry per CDR3 protein results from TCRdb running MiXCR on the reads. Seen here are about 420,000 distinct CDR3 sequences, roughly 64% observed once, and the top ten hold more than 3.5%. Concerning this clonotype itself: An end of the junction does not agree with germline; a read error may underlie this.

Germline V gene sequence: CDR1 DFQATT, CDR2 SNEGSKA (reference sequence). The CDR3 is 13 residues long. This chain joins TRBV20-1 and TRBJ1-1, with no clear D. The material sequenced was sorted CD4+, CD8+, or CD8+CD57+ T cells (not recorded which) from PBMCs. The origin of this receptor is a human donor in good health, serving as a control. Here the CDR3 DNA reads TGCGGTGCTGACAAGGGAGGAGGCACTGAAGCTTTCTTC. It yields the protein CGADKGGGTEAFF.